This T cell receptor beta chain stems from a study of blood T cell repertoires in COVID-19. Study details: From T cells, B-cell-depleted T cells, or PBMCs came the material, which was cDNA or gDNA.

In the source study's methods: Nucleated cell number was recorded as an estimate derived from reference gene primer amplification. Only in-frame clones appear in the TCRdb table, and some are missing; sequencing was by immunoSEQ multiplex PCR. That table is the source of V, J and clone size, and D and trimming were worked out from the DNA. This table holds some 150,000 clones, 86% found once. The TCR sequence derives from a man between 65 and 85 years old with acute or convalescent COVID-19. Sequencing was done on a sample of peripheral blood.

The CDR3 nucleotides are TGTGCCAGCAGCTTAGCCGGGAGTGGTTACGAGCAGTACTTC. This gives the protein CASSLAGSGYEQYF. The J gene is TRBJ2-7, the V gene TRBV7-2, with a weak D call TRBD2 (6 bases). This CDR3 is 14 amino acids long. V lost 0 bases and J 4 bases, leaving 10 bases between the germline ends. Looked up from germline, CDR1 is SGHTA and CDR2 is FQGNSA.